Following are 8 T cell receptor beta chains from one sample sequenced in a study of blood T cell repertoires in COVID-19. Only in-frame clones appear in the TCRdb table, and some are missing; sequencing was by immunoSEQ multiplex PCR. The sample shows approximately 220,000 clones, 84% of them seen only once. The specimen was PBMCs or T cells enriched from blood (not recorded which). Source of these receptors: a woman between 40 and 55 years old who had recovered from COVID-19.

This clone was seen just once. The J gene is TRBJ1-5, the V gene TRBV7-8; the D is unclear. V was shortened by 1 base and J by 1 base, with 11 bases between the two germline ends. In germline, CDR1 is SGHVS, CDR2 FQNEAQ. CDR3 length: 16 amino acids. The CDR3 loop is CASSLDGRGSNQPQHF. CDR3 coding DNA: TGTGCCAGCAGCTTAGATGGAAGAGGGAGCAATCAGCCCCAGCATTTT.

The CDR3 region has the DNA TGCGCCAGCAGCCAAGAAGGTGGCGGGAAAAGTAATGAGCAGTTCTTC. Residues: CASSQEGGGKSNEQFF. This chain joins TRBV4-3 and TRBJ2-1, with D perhaps matching TRBD2 (6 bases). Trimming removed 0 bases from V and 7 bases from J, with 16 bases in between. This CDR3 has 16 residues. Germline values: CDR1 LGHNA, CDR2 YSLEER.

This chain links TRBV27 with TRBJ2-3; D is ambiguous. The length of the CDR3 is 15 residues. Germline assignment: CDR1 MNHEY and CDR2 SMNVEV (reference sequence). V shed 7 bases and J shed 0 bases, with 14 bases lying between them. The CDR3 region is CASMPQWSSTDTQYF. The CDR3 bases are TGTGCCAGCATGCCCCAGTGGTCTAGCACAGATACGCAGTATTTT.

This clone appeared once. The chain joins TRBV21-1 to TRBJ1-5; TRBD1, the table's D call, was not compared with the DNA. TRBV21-1 is labeled a pseudogene. This CDR3 is built from 16 residues. CDR3 amino acids: CASSNFGRASNQPQHF. For the CDR3, the DNA is TGTGCCAGCAGCAATTTTGGCAGGGCTAGCAATCAGCCCCAGCATTTT.

This chain uses TRBV19 with TRBJ1-4; 8 positions agree with TRBD1. Germline V lookup: CDR1 LNHDA, CDR2 SQIVND (reference sequence). CDR3 length: 14 residues. V shed 10 bases, J shed 7 bases, and the junction held 11 bases outside the gene matches. CDR3 in amino acids: CAITGGSGVEKLFF. The CDR3 DNA follows: TGTGCCATAACAGGGGGGTCCGGTGTTGAAAAACTGTTTTTT.

This chain links TRBV5-6 with TRBJ2-1, with D unresolved. Trimming removed 0 bases from V and 13 bases from J, with 14 bases in between. CDR3 size: 13 residues. Per the germline V gene, CDR1 is SGHDT and CDR2 is YYEEEE. The CDR3 loop is CASSLANYYPQFF. CDR3 nucleotides: TGTGCCAGCAGCTTGGCCAATTACTATCCTCAGTTCTTC.

The genes are TRBV24-1 and TRBJ2-1; no clear D. The CDR3 runs 12 residues. In germline, CDR1 is KGHDR, CDR2 SFDVKD. The V gene lost 8 bases and the J gene lost 9 bases, with 13 bases spanning the gap. The CDR3 spells CATTDRVGEQFF. CDR3 sequence (DNA): TGTGCCACCACCGACCGGGTAGGTGAGCAGTTCTTC.

This clone was counted only a few times. V gene TRBV30 combines with J gene TRBJ1-3, with D maybe TRBD1 (6 bases). This CDR3 spans 14 amino acids. Germline V gene data show CDR1 as GTSNPN and CDR2 as SVGIG (reference sequence). Deletions cut 5 bases from V and 4 bases from J, with 15 bases between. The chain's CDR3 is CAWGRGGGGNTIYF. The DNA of the CDR3 is TGTGCCTGGGGGCGGGGAGGGGGAGGAAACACCATATATTTT.